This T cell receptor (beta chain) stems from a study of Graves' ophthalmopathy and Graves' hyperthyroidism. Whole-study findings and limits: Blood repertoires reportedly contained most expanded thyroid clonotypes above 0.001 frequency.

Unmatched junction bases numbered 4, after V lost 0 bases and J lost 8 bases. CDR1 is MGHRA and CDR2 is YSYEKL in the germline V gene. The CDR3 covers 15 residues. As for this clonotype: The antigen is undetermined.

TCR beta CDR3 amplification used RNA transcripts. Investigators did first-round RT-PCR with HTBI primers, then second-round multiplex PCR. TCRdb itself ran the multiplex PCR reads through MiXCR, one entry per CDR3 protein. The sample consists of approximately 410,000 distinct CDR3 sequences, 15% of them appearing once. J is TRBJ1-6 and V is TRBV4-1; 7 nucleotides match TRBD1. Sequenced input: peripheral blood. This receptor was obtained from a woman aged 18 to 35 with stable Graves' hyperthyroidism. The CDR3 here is CASSQDGTVDSPLHF. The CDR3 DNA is TGCGCCAGCAGCCAAGATGGGACAGTTGATTCACCCCTCCACTTT.